This TCR beta chain was sequenced for a study of PD-L1 blockade in urothelial cancer. Clones were sequenced by immunoSEQ multiplex PCR, and TCRdb holds only the in-frame ones, with some missing. The data hold 86,000 or so clones, with around 85% observed a single time. Specified time point: pretreatment peripheral blood. This receptor was identified in a man in his sixties with urothelial cancer. This material consisted of PBMCs, taken around atezolizumab (anti-PD-L1) treatment.

Here the CDR3 reads CASGAGLAFTGELFF. CDR3 bases: TGTGCCAGCGGAGCGGGACTAGCGTTCACCGGGGAGCTGTTTTTT. This chain connects TRBV18 to TRBJ2-2; 10 nucleotides align to TRBD2. With 8 bases clipped from V and 4 bases from J, the junction kept 7 bases outside the gene matches. The CDR3 has 15 residues. The germline V gene encodes CDR1 KGHSH and CDR2 LQKENI.